These 18 T cell receptor beta chains share one sample of origin, sequenced in a study of T cells in Graves' hyperthyroidism and ophthalmopathy. Amplification yielded TCR beta CDR3 regions, with RNA transcripts as the source. The HTBI primer set drove a first-round RT-PCR of the TCR CDR3. TCRdb re-called the multiplex PCR reads through MiXCR, storing one row per CDR3 protein. The repertoire holds some 420,000 distinct CDR3 sequences, approximately 13% seen once, with about 5% in the top ten. The sequencing sample was made of blood. Every receptor here comes from a woman under 30 with Graves' hyperthyroidism.

Ten or more counts support this clonotype. The chain recombines TRBV3-1 with TRBJ1-4; TRBD1 matches 10 bases. Germline V gene data show CDR1 as LGHDT and CDR2 as YNNKEL (reference sequence). Unmatched junction bases numbered 1, after V lost 5 bases and J lost 4 bases. CDR3 length: 14 residues. CDR3 nucleotide sequence: TGTGCCAGCAGCTGGACAGGGGGTAATGAAAAACTGTTTTTT. Translated, it gives CASSWTGGNEKLFF.

This clonotype was seen repeatedly, ten times or more. The rearrangement uses TRBV6-2 or TRBV6-3 and TRBJ2-1, with 12 bases matching TRBD2. The CDR3 length is 15 residues. Trimming cost V 4 bases and J 6 bases; bases outside gene matches: 4. CDR1 is MNHEY, CDR2 SVGEGT, per germline. The CDR3 region is CASSSTSGSTNEQFF. In nucleotides, the CDR3 is TGTGCCAGCAGTTCGACTAGCGGGAGTACCAATGAGCAGTTCTTC.

This clonotype came up many times. DNA for the CDR3: TGTGCCAGCAGTTCACTGACTAGCGGGTTTGTCTACGAGCAGTACTTC. It codes for CASSSLTSGFVYEQYF. The gene calls are TRBV12-3 or TRBV12-4 and TRBJ2-7; 10 bases line up with TRBD2. The V and J ends lost 4 bases and 3 bases, in that order; junction bases with no gene match: 9. The CDR3 is 16 amino acids.

This clonotype has ten or more counts. This sequence joins TRBV28 and TRBJ2-3; 10 positions match TRBD1. Per the germline V gene, CDR1 is MDHEN and CDR2 is SYDVKM. This CDR3 contains 15 residues. Germline trimming cut 5 bases from V and 5 bases from J; bases unmatched to any gene: 7. This chain's CDR3 is CASSTSGQGGDTQYF. The CDR3 DNA follows: TGTGCCAGCAGTACTTCAGGACAGGGGGGAGATACGCAGTATTTT.

This rearrangement joins TRBV7-8 to TRBJ2-5; TRBD2 agrees at 8 bases. Germline V gives CDR1 SGHVS, CDR2 FQNEAQ. Trimming removed 7 bases from V and 7 bases from J; junction bases left unmatched: 23. The CDR3 spans 18 residues. The CDR3 loop is CASNEAGRLAGGRGTQYF. In DNA, the CDR3 is TGTGCCAGCAACGAAGCTGGCCGTCTAGCGGGTGGAAGGGGGACCCAGTACTTC. Based on the CDR3 plus reference TRBV7-8 and TRBJ2-5, the full variable domain is GAGVSQSPRYKVAKRGQDVALRCDPISGHVSLFWYQQALGQGPEFLTYFQNEAQLDKSGLPSDRFFAERPEGSVSTLKIQRTQQEDSAVYLCASNEAGRLAGGRGTQYFGPGTRLLVL.

The sample holds a few counts of this clonotype. This chain uses TRBV7-9 with TRBJ1-6; 7 bases line up with TRBD1. V shed 3 bases, J shed 10 bases, and the junction held 6 bases outside the gene matches. The length of the CDR3 is 14 residues. CDR1 and CDR2 (germline): SEHNR, FQNEAQ (reference sequence). CDR3 residues: CASSLNRGYSPLHF. The CDR3 DNA follows: TGTGCCAGCAGCTTGAACAGGGGTTACTCACCCCTCCACTTT.

The chain couples TRBV5-1 to TRBJ2-7; 7 nucleotides line up with TRBD2. Germline V gives CDR1 SGHRS, CDR2 YFSETQ. The CDR3 runs to 14 residues. V gave up 5 bases and J gave up 4 bases; unmatched junction bases: 9. This CDR3 is CASSWGGGMYEQYF. CDR3 sequence (DNA): TGCGCCAGCAGTTGGGGGGGGGGGATGTACGAGCAGTACTTC. Filled out from reference TRBV5-1 and TRBJ2-7, the complete variable domain reads KAGVTQTPRYLIKTRGQQVTLSCSPISGHRSVSWYQQTPGQGLQFLFEYFSETQRNKGNFPGRFSGRQFSNSRSEMNVSTLELGDSALYLCASSWGGGMYEQYFGPGTRLTVT.

This clonotype appeared many times. The chain joins TRBV3-1 to TRBJ1-1; D gene uncertain. This CDR3 is 14 amino acids long. V was pared by 1 base and J by 2 bases, with 8 bases between. Per germline, CDR1 LGHDT and CDR2 YNNKEL (reference sequence). The CDR3 DNA is TGTGCCAGCAGCCAAGTGGCCGGTAACACTGAAGCTTTCTTT. As protein: CASSQVAGNTEAFF.

This clonotype was found many times. The V and J genes are TRBV30 and TRBJ2-5; D unclear. CDR3 length: 13 amino acids. CDR1 and CDR2 (germline): GTSNPN, SVGIG (reference sequence). With 0 bases removed from V and 2 bases from J, the gap between germline ends came to 7 bases. In DNA form, the CDR3 reads TGTGCCTGGAGTGTTTACAGTCAAGAGACCCAGTACTTC. Translated: CAWSVYSQETQYF.

The table lists this clonotype with many counts. This sequence joins TRBV3-1 and TRBJ2-2; the match to TRBD1 covers 9 bases. The CDR3 runs 13 residues. Trimming took 4 bases from V and 15 from J; bases not matched to a gene: 9. CDR1 and CDR2 (germline): LGHDT, YNNKEL (reference sequence). The CDR3 is CASSPRGTGSLFF. The CDR3 region has the DNA TGTGCCAGCAGCCCCAGAGGGACAGGGAGTTTGTTTTTT. The whole variable domain, remainder taken from reference TRBV3-1 and TRBJ2-2, is DTAVSQTPKYLVTQMGNDKSIKCEQNLGHDTMYWYKQDSKKFLKIMFSYNNKELIINETVPNRFSPKSPDKAHLNLHINSLELGDSAVYFCASSPRGTGSLFFGEGSRLTVL.

The rearrangement uses TRBV19 and TRBJ1-4; TRBD1 aligns across 7 bases. The germline V gene encodes CDR1 LNHDA and CDR2 SQIVND (reference sequence). The CDR3 runs to 15 residues. The junction had 11 bases not matched to a gene; V was cut back by 5 bases and J by 8 bases. CDR3 residues: CASSSGGTNGEKLFF. The CDR3 DNA follows: TGTGCCAGTAGTTCAGGGGGGACCAACGGAGAAAAACTGTTTTTT.

This clonotype was observed at least ten times. The rearrangement links TRBV20-1 to TRBJ2-7; D may be TRBD2 (5 bases). V gave up 6 bases and J gave up 4 bases, with 10 bases separating them. Germline CDR1 reads DFQATT; CDR2 reads SNEGSKA (reference sequence). There are 11 residues in the CDR3. CDR3 DNA sequence: TGCAGTGCCGGAGGCCTTTACGAGCAGTACTTC. Encoded protein: CSAGGLYEQYF.

The table lists this clonotype with a count of one. This chain connects TRBV5-1 to TRBJ2-1, with D possibly matching TRBD1 (5 bases). From germline, CDR1 is SGHRS and CDR2 YFSETQ. The CDR3 is made up of 13 amino acids. V gave up 5 bases and J gave up 5 bases, with 11 bases separating them. CDR3 amino acids: CASRLRENNEQFF. The CDR3, as DNA: TGCGCCAGCAGACTCAGGGAAAACAATGAGCAGTTCTTC.

The sample holds a few counts of this clonotype. The J gene is TRBJ2-1, the V gene TRBV27; TRBD1 or TRBD2 may be the D gene (5 bases each). In germline, CDR1 is MNHEY, CDR2 SMNVEV (reference sequence). This CDR3 has 16 amino acids. Between the trimmed V and J ends, which lost 2 bases and 0 bases, there was a span of 11 bases. CDR3 DNA sequence: TGTGCCAGCAGTTTAGGGGGAGATCCCTCCTACAATGAGCAGTTCTTC. It is translated as CASSLGGDPSYNEQFF.

This clonotype was detected many times. The V and J genes are TRBV29-1 and TRBJ2-7, with TRBD1 identical over 9 bases. V shed 5 bases and J 5 bases; nucleotides not matched to a gene: 10. The CDR3 covers 14 residues. CDR1 is SQVTM, CDR2 ANQGSEA, per germline. The CDR3 here is CSVFGDRGAHEQYF. The CDR3 DNA follows: TGCAGCGTTTTTGGAGACAGGGGGGCCCACGAGCAGTACTTC.

This clonotype appeared many times. The chain couples TRBV6-1 to TRBJ2-7, with D perhaps matching TRBD2 (5 bases). The CDR3 runs to 13 residues. CDR1 and CDR2 (germline): MNHNS, SASEGT. V gave up 6 bases and J gave up 2 bases, with 11 bases separating them. The CDR3 spells CASRPRGTYEQYF. The CDR3 region has the DNA TGTGCCAGCAGGCCTCGGGGAACCTACGAGCAGTACTTC.

This clonotype was found once. CDR3 sequence: CASSATLIGTGNDEQYF. DNA for the CDR3: TGTGCCAGCAGCGCCACACTCATCGGGACCGGGAATGACGAGCAGTACTTC. This sequence joins TRBV7-2 and TRBJ2-7; D may be TRBD1 or TRBD2 (5 bases each). The germline V gene encodes CDR1 SGHTA and CDR2 FQGNSA. V was trimmed by 5 bases and J by 5 bases, leaving 25 bases between them. The CDR3 extends over 17 amino acids.

This clonotype appeared many times. The chain joins TRBV12-3 or TRBV12-4 to TRBJ1-1; D is unresolved. This CDR3 is built from 12 residues. Trimming cost V 0 bases and J 4 bases, with 3 bases left between them. The CDR3 DNA follows: TGTGCCAGCAGTTTAGCGGTCACTGAAGCTTTCTTT. This encodes CASSLAVTEAFF.